One and the same sample provided the 10 T cell receptor beta chains below, sequenced in a study of blood T cell repertoires in COVID-19. Clones were sequenced by immunoSEQ multiplex PCR, and TCRdb holds only the in-frame ones, with some missing. The sample gives 380,000 or so clones, roughly 86% of which show up once; under 1.2% is in the top ten. The sample consisted of peripheral blood. Receptor source: a human donor with acute or convalescent COVID-19. The donor label of this sample is uncertain.

The chain has TRBV18 and TRBJ1-2; D remains ambiguous. Germline V gene lookup returns CDR1 KGHSH and CDR2 LQKENI. Trimming pared 4 bases from V and 2 bases from J, leaving 17 bases between. CDR3 length: 16 residues. CDR3 amino acids: CASSRTMAGENYGYTF. The CDR3 DNA is TGTGCCAGCTCACGAACTATGGCTGGTGAGAACTATGGCTACACCTTC.

The DNA of the CDR3 is TGTGCCACCAGGGAGGGGCTGGACAGGTGGCCTCAGCAGACCCAGTACTTC. Translating it yields CATREGLDRWPQQTQYF. The chain links TRBV24-1 to TRBJ2-5; tentatively, D is TRBD1 (7 bases). This CDR3 has 17 amino acids. Germline CDR1 is KGHDR and CDR2 is SFDVKD. V lost 7 bases to trimming and J lost 6 bases, with 26 bases between them.

J is TRBJ1-3 and V is TRBV18; TRBD1 aligns across 9 bases. The CDR3 length is 16 residues. The germline V gene encodes CDR1 KGHSH and CDR2 LQKENI. The junction had 3 bases not matched to a gene; V was cut back by 3 bases and J by 0 bases. The CDR3 loop reads CASSPSGQGSGNTIYF. The CDR3 region has the DNA TGTGCCAGCTCACCTTCGGGACAGGGCTCTGGAAACACCATATATTTT.

The CDR3 here is CATYPSHNQPQHF. The CDR3 DNA sequence: TGTGCCACCTATCCTTCTCACAATCAGCCCCAGCATTTT. The rearrangement uses TRBV28 and TRBJ1-5; D is ambiguous. The CDR3 runs 13 residues. Germline CDR1 is MDHEN and CDR2 is SYDVKM. With 10 bases removed from V and 3 bases from J, the gap between germline ends came to 13 bases.

This rearrangement joins TRBV4-2 to TRBJ1-5; maybe TRBD1 (6 bases). Trimming shortened V by 1 base and J by 0 bases, and 7 bases separated the two germline ends. There are 15 residues in the CDR3. Germline-derived CDR1 and CDR2 are LGHNA and YNFKEQ. As DNA, the CDR3 is TGTGCCAGCAGCCAAGTAGGGGGTAGCAATCAGCCCCAGCATTTT. It yields the protein CASSQVGGSNQPQHF.

This clone turned up a few times. The rearrangement links TRBV5-1 to TRBJ1-6; 10 bases are a match to TRBD1. Germline V gene lookup returns CDR1 SGHRS and CDR2 YFSETQ. The CDR3 spans 15 residues. V shed 2 bases and J 5 bases; nucleotides not matched to a gene: 1. CDR3 amino acids: CASSFGQGDNSPLHF. In DNA form, the CDR3 reads TGCGCCAGCAGCTTTGGACAGGGGGATAATTCACCCCTCCACTTT.

This clone turned up a few times. The V and J genes are TRBV2 and TRBJ2-3, with TRBD2 matching over 9 bases. Germline V gene sequence: CDR1 SNHLY, CDR2 FYNNEI. The CDR3 totals 15 residues. V lost 7 bases and J lost 0; bases outside the gene matches: 5. As DNA, the CDR3 is TGTGCCAGCAAACGACTAGCGGTTAGCACAGATACGCAGTATTTT. Translating it yields CASKRLAVSTDTQYF.

This clone was observed a single time. The V and J genes are TRBV30 and TRBJ2-7, with D tentatively TRBD1 (6 bases). V was trimmed by 0 bases and J by 7 bases, leaving 13 bases between them. The length of the CDR3 is 13 residues. Germline CDR1 reads GTSNPN; CDR2 reads SVGIG (reference sequence). The CDR3 reads CAWSVLGGGEQYF. CDR3 nucleotides: TGTGCCTGGAGTGTACTAGGGGGTGGGGAGCAGTACTTC.

This clone came up a few times. The chain couples TRBV30 to TRBJ1-1; D remains unclear. The CDR3 consists of 12 residues. Germline values: CDR1 GTSNPN, CDR2 SVGIG (reference sequence). Trimming pared 4 bases from V and 1 base from J, leaving 7 bases between. CDR3 sequence: CAWKRRNTEAFF. Written as DNA, the CDR3 is TGTGCCTGGAAGAGGAGGAACACTGAAGCTTTCTTT.

J is TRBJ1-1 and V is TRBV7-9; D is ambiguous. From germline, CDR1 is SEHNR and CDR2 FQNEAQ (reference sequence). Trimming cost V 5 bases and J 1 base, with 11 bases left between them. This CDR3 has 14 amino acids. This chain's CDR3 is CASSPDIRNTEAFF. In DNA, the CDR3 is TGTGCCAGCAGCCCAGACATTAGGAACACTGAAGCTTTCTTT.